A selection of T cell receptor beta chains follows, all from one sample in a study of blood T cell repertoires in COVID-19. The table came from immunoSEQ multiplex PCR; TCRdb's copy has only in-frame clones and leaves some out. This table has some 310,000 clones, more than 75% appearing once. The sequenced material came from peripheral blood. The origin of the receptors is a man aged 50 to 60 with active or convalescent COVID-19. Both conserved end residues are part of each CDR3. D genes are given only for firm matches. For some rows the clone size is stated as once, few or many, or as a class when expanded; others skip it.

d_call: TRBD1
j_call: TRBJ2-7
v_call: TRBV2
clone_size: -
cdr3_aa: CASSGYRGREQYF
cdr3_nt: TGTGCCAGCAGTGGCTACAGGGGGAGAGAGCAGTACTTC

d_call: TRBD2
j_call: TRBJ2-7
v_call: TRBV15
clone_size: -
cdr3_aa: CATSRGSGTYEQYF
cdr3_nt: TGTGCCACCAGCAGAGGAAGCGGGACCTACGAGCAGTACTTC

d_call: -
j_call: TRBJ1-5
v_call: TRBV30
clone_size: -
cdr3_aa: CAWSVPWGPHSNQPQHF
cdr3_nt: TGTGCCTGGAGTGTACCTTGGGGGCCCCATAGCAATCAGCCCCAGCATTTT

d_call: TRBD1
j_call: TRBJ2-2
v_call: TRBV19
clone_size: -
cdr3_aa: CASSMRQGGTGELFF
cdr3_nt: TGTGCCAGTAGTATGAGACAGGGCGGCACCGGGGAGCTGTTTTTT

d_call: TRBD1
j_call: TRBJ1-6
v_call: TRBV5-6
clone_size: -
cdr3_aa: CASSYGQGGINSPLHF
cdr3_nt: TGTGCCAGCAGTTACGGACAGGGGGGAATAAATTCACCCCTCCACTTT

d_call: -
j_call: TRBJ2-3
v_call: TRBV3-1/TRBV3-2
clone_size: -
cdr3_aa: CASSQFPSNADTQYF
cdr3_nt: TGTGCCAGCAGCCAGTTTCCTAGCAACGCAGATACGCAGTATTTT

d_call: TRBD1
j_call: TRBJ1-5
v_call: TRBV28
clone_size: -
cdr3_aa: CASSWTGGLHF
cdr3_nt: TGTGCCAGCAGCTGGACAGGGGGCTTGCATTTT

d_call: -
j_call: TRBJ2-2
v_call: TRBV29-1
clone_size: -
cdr3_aa: CSVLGRGELFF
cdr3_nt: TGCAGCGTTCTAGGCCGGGGGGAGCTGTTTTTT

d_call: TRBD1
j_call: TRBJ1-4
v_call: TRBV5-1
clone_size: -
cdr3_aa: CASQQGVATNEKLFF
cdr3_nt: TGCGCCAGCCAGCAGGGGGTAGCAACTAATGAAAAACTGTTTTTT

d_call: TRBD1
j_call: TRBJ1-3
v_call: TRBV15
clone_size: -
cdr3_aa: CATSGGTGVSSGNTIYF
cdr3_nt: TGTGCCACCAGCGGCGGGACAGGCGTGAGCTCTGGAAACACCATATATTTT

d_call: -
j_call: TRBJ1-3
v_call: TRBV2
clone_size: -
cdr3_aa: CASRTGFSGNTIYF
cdr3_nt: TGTGCCAGCAGGACAGGTTTCTCTGGAAACACCATATATTTT

d_call: TRBD1
j_call: TRBJ2-7
v_call: TRBV9
clone_size: few
cdr3_aa: CASSVDDRGHEQYF
cdr3_nt: TGTGCCAGCAGCGTAGATGACAGGGGCCACGAGCAGTACTTC